The sequence of this T cell receptor (beta chain) was determined in a study of glioma-infiltrating T cells. Germline loops: CDR1 SGHAT, CDR2 FQNNGV. CDR3 length equals 17 residues. The V gene end was trimmed by 5 bases and the J gene end by 8 bases; junction bases not matched to a gene: 12. Many counts were recorded for this clonotype. The iRepertoire nested amplicon-rescue multiplex PCR amplified TCR alpha and beta CDR3s from RNA. A single record per CDR3 protein comes from TCRdb applying MiXCR to the multiplex PCR reads. The data show 100,000 to 150,000 distinct CDR3 sequences, roughly 24% seen once.

The TCR originated in a human donor with low-grade glioma or glioblastoma, undergoing nonglioma brain surgery, or in good health (not recorded which). The genes are TRBV11-2 and TRBJ2-1, with TRBD2 matching over 13 bases. Sample: glioma tissue, nonneoplastic brain tissue, or PBMCs (not recorded which). CDR3 sequence reads: CASSRAEGLAGHHEQFF. The CDR3 DNA reads as TGTGCCAGCAGCAGGGCTGAGGGACTAGCGGGACACCATGAGCAGTTCTTC.